This T cell receptor beta chain was captured in a study of identical twins. The CDR3 spans 21 residues. V lost 4 bases, J lost 6 bases, and 33 bases lay in between. MiXCR, applied by TCRdb to the 5' RACE reads, yields one record per CDR3 protein. The sample lists nearly 650,000 distinct CDR3 sequences; just over 7% were seen once. The same specimen was also included in a second study, on yellow fever vaccine responses in identical twins.

This receptor was identified in a woman younger than 30 in good health. The V and J genes are TRBV12-3 or TRBV12-4 and TRBJ2-2, with D perhaps matching TRBD1 (5 bases). Sequenced sample: PBMCs. This CDR3 reads CASSSRPAGGVWGPWAGELFF. CDR3 nucleotides: TGTGCCAGCAGTTCCAGACCCGCCGGCGGTGTTTGGGGCCCTTGGGCCGGGGAGCTGTTTTTT.